This T cell receptor (beta chain) was observed in a study of persistence of HIV-infected CD4 T cells. This was the immunoSEQ version 4 assay in survey mode. TCRdb's copy holds only in-frame clones and misses some; the assay was immunoSEQ multiplex PCR. The repertoire consists of some 40,000 clones, with 80% to 95% occurring once and the leading ten covering approximately 1.8%. This nonspecific control used anti-CD3/anti-CD28 bead stimulation of CD4+ T cells. Responding CD4+ T cells were sorted by upregulation of both CD40 ligand and CD69. Adults with HIV-1 started suppressive ART while chronically infected. About this clone itself: As yet, its antigen is unknown.

The CDR3 is made up of 16 amino acids. Germline loops: CDR1 SGHRS, CDR2 YFSETQ. J was trimmed by 1 base and V by 4 bases; bases with no gene match: 3. Study observations and caveats: Proviral oligoclonality tracked with TCR oligoclonality within the same sorted cells.

This receptor was taken from an adult man with HIV who was CMV-seropositive. The starting material was CD4+ T cells sorted from PBMCs after 18-hour stimulation, obtained from a patient who received antiretroviral therapy. This sequence joins TRBV5-1 and TRBJ1-6; 9 bases map to TRBD1. The CDR3: CASSTGGESYNSPLHF. The CDR3 bases are TGCGCCAGCAGCACAGGGGGCGAATCCTATAATTCACCCCTCCACTTT.